This is a list of T cell receptor beta chains from one sample in a study of T cell changes during pregnancy in multiple sclerosis. Method: immunoSEQ multiplex PCR; TCRdb's copy keeps in-frame clones and lacks some. The sample has more than 55,000 clones; about 92% are singletons. This sample comprised peripheral blood, obtained in the third trimester of pregnancy. Receptor source: a female donor in good health, enrolled as a control in a pregnancy study. CDR3s include the opening cysteine and the closing phenylalanine or tryptophan. The D gene is left open where the match is weak. Only some rows state a clone size, as once, few, many or a class for expanded clones.

j_call: TRBJ2-3; d_call: TRBD2; cdr3_length: 16; v_call: TRBV7-2; clone_size: few; cdr3_nt: TGTGCCAGCAGCTTAGGACTAGCGGGGGGCACAGATACGCAGTATTTT; cdr3_aa: CASSLGLAGGTDTQYF
j_call: TRBJ1-1; d_call: .; cdr3_length: 14; v_call: TRBV5-1; clone_size: .; cdr3_nt: TGCGCCAGCAGCTTCGCGGGAGGGATGGGTGAAGCTTTCTTT; cdr3_aa: CASSFAGGMGEAFF
j_call: TRBJ2-7; d_call: .; cdr3_length: 14; v_call: TRBV9; clone_size: .; cdr3_nt: TGTGCCAGCAGCCCCGAGGACTACCTGGGGGAGCAGTACTTC; cdr3_aa: CASSPEDYLGEQYF
j_call: TRBJ2-1; d_call: .; cdr3_length: 13; v_call: TRBV19; clone_size: .; cdr3_nt: TGTGCCAGTAGTCCGCCCACTAGGTATGAGCAGTTCTTC; cdr3_aa: CASSPPTRYEQFF
j_call: TRBJ2-2; d_call: TRBD2; cdr3_length: 17; v_call: TRBV11-2; clone_size: once; cdr3_nt: TGTGCCAGCAGCTTTGATCCTAGCGGGGGGAACACCGGGGAGCTGTTTTTT; cdr3_aa: CASSFDPSGGNTGELFF
j_call: TRBJ2-2; d_call: TRBD1; cdr3_length: 15; v_call: TRBV5-4; clone_size: once; cdr3_nt: TGTGCCAGCAGCATGACAGGGTCTGGGCCCGGGGAGCTGTTTTTT; cdr3_aa: CASSMTGSGPGELFF
j_call: TRBJ1-1; d_call: .; cdr3_length: 14; v_call: TRBV30; clone_size: .; cdr3_nt: TGTGCCTGGAGTGTAATAACCGGCGGTGCTGAAGCTTTCTTT; cdr3_aa: CAWSVITGGAEAFF
j_call: TRBJ2-1; d_call: TRBD2; cdr3_length: 17; v_call: TRBV7-9; clone_size: once; cdr3_nt: TGTGCCAGCAGCTTAGCCGGGACTAGCGGAACCTACAATGAGCAGTTCTTC; cdr3_aa: CASSLAGTSGTYNEQFF
j_call: TRBJ1-1; d_call: .; cdr3_length: 14; v_call: TRBV9; clone_size: .; cdr3_nt: TGTGCCAGCAGCGTAGATGGAGGGGACACTGAAGCTTTCTTT; cdr3_aa: CASSVDGGDTEAFF
j_call: TRBJ2-1; d_call: .; cdr3_length: 16; v_call: TRBV5-1; clone_size: .; cdr3_nt: TGCGCCAGCAGCAGAATGGGGGCGAGCTCCTACAATGAGCAGTTCTTC; cdr3_aa: CASSRMGASSYNEQFF
j_call: TRBJ2-7; d_call: .; cdr3_length: 13; v_call: TRBV6-1; clone_size: .; cdr3_nt: TGTGCCAGCAGACAGGGACGATCCTACGAGCAGTACTTC; cdr3_aa: CASRQGRSYEQYF
j_call: TRBJ2-1; d_call: TRBD2; cdr3_length: 16; v_call: TRBV7-2; clone_size: .; cdr3_nt: TGTGCCAGCAGCTTAGAGTCGGGACTAGCCTACAATGAGCAGTTCTTC; cdr3_aa: CASSLESGLAYNEQFF
j_call: TRBJ1-2; d_call: .; cdr3_length: 13; v_call: TRBV18; clone_size: .; cdr3_nt: TGTGCCAGCTCACCCCAGGAACGGGGTGGCTACACCTTC; cdr3_aa: CASSPQERGGYTF
j_call: TRBJ2-5; d_call: TRBD1; cdr3_length: 15; v_call: TRBV2; clone_size: .; cdr3_nt: TGTGCCTCATTCCGGGACAGGGGCGGCCAAGAGACCCAGTACTTC; cdr3_aa: CASFRDRGGQETQYF
j_call: TRBJ2-7; d_call: .; cdr3_length: 15; v_call: TRBV6-5; clone_size: .; cdr3_nt: TGTGCCAGCAGAGGGGACGGTGGGGGGTCCTACGAGCAGTACTTC; cdr3_aa: CASRGDGGGSYEQYF
j_call: TRBJ2-5; d_call: TRBD2; cdr3_length: 18; v_call: TRBV7-7; clone_size: .; cdr3_nt: TGTGCTAGCAGCTTAGCCTTAGCGCTAGCGGGGGCCCAAGAGACCCAGTACTTC; cdr3_aa: CASSLALALAGAQETQYF
j_call: TRBJ1-2; d_call: .; cdr3_length: 14; v_call: TRBV4-3; clone_size: .; cdr3_nt: TGCGCCAGCAGCCAAGCCCACTTAGACTATGGCTACACCTTC; cdr3_aa: CASSQAHLDYGYTF
j_call: TRBJ1-5; d_call: .; cdr3_length: 21; v_call: TRBV7-6; clone_size: .; cdr3_nt: TGTGCCAGCAGCTATCCCGGTGGGGACCCGAGGCCGGGGGATAGCAATCAGCCCCAGCATTTT; cdr3_aa: CASSYPGGDPRPGDSNQPQHF
j_call: TRBJ2-7; d_call: TRBD1; cdr3_length: 14; v_call: TRBV5-1; clone_size: .; cdr3_nt: TGCGCCAGCAGCTTGGGGGGACAGTCCTACGAGCAGTACTTC; cdr3_aa: CASSLGGQSYEQYF
j_call: TRBJ1-1; d_call: TRBD1; cdr3_length: 16; v_call: TRBV18; clone_size: .; cdr3_nt: TGTGCCAGCTCACCACGGCAGGGGGCTTTCGACACTGAAGCTTTCTTT; cdr3_aa: CASSPRQGAFDTEAFF
j_call: TRBJ2-6; d_call: .; cdr3_length: 15; v_call: TRBV5-1; clone_size: .; cdr3_nt: TGCGCCAGCAACCCCGGGGAGGCCGGGGCCAACGTCCTGACTTTC; cdr3_aa: CASNPGEAGANVLTF
j_call: TRBJ2-6; d_call: TRBD1; cdr3_length: 17; v_call: TRBV27; clone_size: .; cdr3_nt: TGTGCCAGCAGTTCCGGGACAGGCGTCTCTGGGGCCAACGTCCTGACTTTC; cdr3_aa: CASSSGTGVSGANVLTF
j_call: TRBJ2-7; d_call: .; cdr3_length: 15; v_call: TRBV5-1; clone_size: .; cdr3_nt: TGCGCCAGCAGCTTGGAGGTAGCTCCCCCCTACGAGCAGTACTTC; cdr3_aa: CASSLEVAPPYEQYF
j_call: TRBJ1-2; d_call: .; cdr3_length: 13; v_call: TRBV6-1; clone_size: .; cdr3_nt: TGTGCCAGCAGGATAGGGGCCCTCGATGGCTACACCTTC; cdr3_aa: CASRIGALDGYTF
j_call: TRBJ1-1; d_call: TRBD1; cdr3_length: 14; v_call: TRBV6-5; clone_size: few; cdr3_nt: TGTGCCAGCAGTTTGAAAAGGGACAGCACTGAAGCTTTCTTT; cdr3_aa: CASSLKRDSTEAFF
j_call: TRBJ2-7; d_call: .; cdr3_length: 14; v_call: TRBV13; clone_size: .; cdr3_nt: TGTGCCAGCAGCGCGACTCAGGGTCTGTACGAGCAGTACTTC; cdr3_aa: CASSATQGLYEQYF
j_call: TRBJ2-3; d_call: .; cdr3_length: 13; v_call: TRBV30; clone_size: .; cdr3_nt: TGTGCCTGGAGTGGCGGAGGGGCAGATACGCAGTATTTT; cdr3_aa: CAWSGGGADTQYF
j_call: TRBJ1-5; d_call: .; cdr3_length: 13; v_call: TRBV7-2; clone_size: .; cdr3_nt: TGTGCCAGCAGCTTTGAGGGCTGGGAGCCCCAGCATTTT; cdr3_aa: CASSFEGWEPQHF
j_call: TRBJ2-5; d_call: TRBD2; cdr3_length: 15; v_call: TRBV5-4; clone_size: .; cdr3_nt: TGTGCCAGCAGCTTGGGACTAGCGGGCCAAGAGACCCAGTACTTC; cdr3_aa: CASSLGLAGQETQYF
j_call: TRBJ2-5; d_call: TRBD1; cdr3_length: 15; v_call: TRBV7-2; clone_size: .; cdr3_nt: TGTGCCAGCAGCCAGGCCGGGACAGCTAAAGAGACCCAGTACTTC; cdr3_aa: CASSQAGTAKETQYF
j_call: TRBJ1-2; d_call: .; cdr3_length: 13; v_call: TRBV25-1; clone_size: .; cdr3_nt: TGTGCCAGCAGTCCAGGGGATGGGTATGGCTACACCTTC; cdr3_aa: CASSPGDGYGYTF
j_call: TRBJ1-1; d_call: .; cdr3_length: 15; v_call: TRBV6-5; clone_size: .; cdr3_nt: TGTGCCAGCAGTTACTCTAATAGTGTTAACACTGAAGCTTTCTTT; cdr3_aa: CASSYSNSVNTEAFF
j_call: TRBJ1-1; d_call: TRBD1; cdr3_length: 13; v_call: TRBV9; clone_size: few; cdr3_nt: TGTGCCAGCAGCGTAGGCCCGCTGGACAGGGCTTTCTTT; cdr3_aa: CASSVGPLDRAFF
j_call: TRBJ1-1; d_call: .; cdr3_length: 15; v_call: TRBV11-3; clone_size: .; cdr3_nt: TGTGCCAGCAGTCCGATACCGACAGGGAACACTGAAGCTTTCTTT; cdr3_aa: CASSPIPTGNTEAFF
j_call: TRBJ1-5; d_call: .; cdr3_length: 12; v_call: TRBV19; clone_size: .; cdr3_nt: TGTGCCAGTAAGAGAGGGCATCAGCCCCAGCATTTT; cdr3_aa: CASKRGHQPQHF
j_call: TRBJ1-5; d_call: TRBD1; cdr3_length: 16; v_call: TRBV19; clone_size: .; cdr3_nt: TGTGCCAGTAAGGGGGATTACGGACAGGGCAATCAGCCCCAGCATTTT; cdr3_aa: CASKGDYGQGNQPQHF
j_call: TRBJ1-2; d_call: TRBD1; cdr3_length: 13; v_call: TRBV18; clone_size: .; cdr3_nt: TGTGCCAGCTCCCCGGACAGGGCCGAGGGCTACACCTTC; cdr3_aa: CASSPDRAEGYTF
j_call: TRBJ1-5; d_call: TRBD1; cdr3_length: 13; v_call: TRBV7-2; clone_size: .; cdr3_nt: TGTGCCAGCAGCTACAGGGGGAATCAGCCCCAGCATTTT; cdr3_aa: CASSYRGNQPQHF
j_call: TRBJ2-1; d_call: .; cdr3_length: 12; v_call: TRBV15; clone_size: once; cdr3_nt: TGTGCCACCAGCAGAGATTGGGCAGAGCAGTTCTTC; cdr3_aa: CATSRDWAEQFF
j_call: TRBJ2-7; d_call: TRBD2; cdr3_length: 14; v_call: TRBV11-2; clone_size: .; cdr3_nt: TGTGCCAGCAGCTTCTTAGCGGGCCCCTACGAGCAGTACTTC; cdr3_aa: CASSFLAGPYEQYF
j_call: TRBJ2-1; d_call: .; cdr3_length: 12; v_call: TRBV5-4; clone_size: .; cdr3_nt: TGTGCCAGCAGCTTGATTAGTGGTGAGCAGTTCTTC; cdr3_aa: CASSLISGEQFF
j_call: TRBJ1-2; d_call: .; cdr3_length: 10; v_call: TRBV6-1; clone_size: few; cdr3_nt: TGTGCCACCGAAGAGTATGGCTACACCTTC; cdr3_aa: CATEEYGYTF
j_call: TRBJ1-5; d_call: TRBD1; cdr3_length: 18; v_call: TRBV19; clone_size: .; cdr3_nt: TGTGCCAGTACCCCGACAGGGGAAGGGTTTATTAGCAATCAGCCCCAGCATTTT; cdr3_aa: CASTPTGEGFISNQPQHF
j_call: TRBJ2-7; d_call: .; cdr3_length: 13; v_call: TRBV6-5; clone_size: .; cdr3_nt: TGTGCCAGTAGTCCCTCCCCGAGGTACGAGCAGTACTTC; cdr3_aa: CASSPSPRYEQYF
j_call: TRBJ1-2; d_call: .; cdr3_length: 16; v_call: TRBV10-3; clone_size: .; cdr3_nt: TGTGCCATCCCCCGAGAGCCGGGGTCATCGGGCTATGGCTACACCTTC; cdr3_aa: CAIPREPGSSGYGYTF
j_call: TRBJ1-2; d_call: .; cdr3_length: 12; v_call: TRBV25-1; clone_size: .; cdr3_nt: TGTGCCAGCAGTGGCGGTAACTATGGCTACACCTTC; cdr3_aa: CASSGGNYGYTF
j_call: TRBJ2-1; d_call: TRBD2; cdr3_length: 16; v_call: TRBV10-2; clone_size: .; cdr3_nt: TGCGCCAGCTCAGTTTTCGCTAGCGGGGGGGCAAGGGAGCAGTTCTTC; cdr3_aa: CASSVFASGGAREQFF
j_call: TRBJ1-2; d_call: .; cdr3_length: 15; v_call: TRBV5-1; clone_size: .; cdr3_nt: TGCGCCAGCAGCTTGCCCGGACAGCGAAACTATGGCTACACCTTC; cdr3_aa: CASSLPGQRNYGYTF
j_call: TRBJ1-5; d_call: TRBD1; cdr3_length: 14; v_call: TRBV9; clone_size: .; cdr3_nt: TGTGCCAGCAGCGCGGGACAGCGCAATCAGCCCCAGCATTTT; cdr3_aa: CASSAGQRNQPQHF
j_call: TRBJ2-1; d_call: TRBD2; cdr3_length: 16; v_call: TRBV7-9; clone_size: .; cdr3_nt: TGTGCCAGCAGCTTCGCGGCGGGGGGGACGGACAATGAGCAGTTCTTC; cdr3_aa: CASSFAAGGTDNEQFF